A selection of T cell receptor beta chains follows, all from one sample in a study of cytomegalovirus exposure and HLA in healthy donors. Here immunoSEQ multiplex PCR was the method, and the copy in TCRdb shows in-frame clones only, minus some. Its clone listing holds about 48,000 clones. The sequencing input was PBMCs. These receptors were taken from a male donor in good health and CMV-seropositive. Each CDR3 is given with its conserved first and last residue. The D gene is left open where the match is weak.

cdr3_aa: CASSDLPGREKLFF
cdr3_nt: TGTGCCAGCAGTGATTTGCCAGGAAGAGAAAAACTGTTTTTT
d_call: NA
v_call: TRBV2
j_call: TRBJ1-4

cdr3_aa: CASSPERTGKYGYTF
cdr3_nt: TGTGCCAGCAGCCCGGAGCGGACGGGAAAGTATGGCTACACCTTC
d_call: NA
v_call: TRBV4-2
j_call: TRBJ1-2

cdr3_aa: CASSLWGSEAFF
cdr3_nt: TGTGCCAGCAGTTTATGGGGCAGTGAAGCTTTCTTT
d_call: NA
v_call: TRBV27
j_call: TRBJ1-1

cdr3_aa: CASSVQGSEDTQYF
cdr3_nt: TGCGCCAGCAGCGTACAGGGGTCTGAAGATACGCAGTATTTT
d_call: TRBD1
v_call: TRBV5-1
j_call: TRBJ2-3

cdr3_aa: CATSRGSAGWEPEKLFF
cdr3_nt: TGTGCCACCAGCAGAGGATCAGCGGGTTGGGAGCCTGAAAAACTGTTTTTT
d_call: NA
v_call: TRBV15
j_call: TRBJ1-4

cdr3_aa: CASSLGQADQPQHF
cdr3_nt: TGTGCCAGCAGCTTGGGACAGGCCGATCAGCCCCAGCATTTT
d_call: NA
v_call: TRBV5-6
j_call: TRBJ1-5

cdr3_aa: CASSPGPSGCSYEQYF
cdr3_nt: TGCGCCAGCAGTCCGGGGCCTAGCGGGTGCTCCTACGAGCAGTACTTC
d_call: TRBD2
v_call: TRBV23-1
j_call: TRBJ2-7

cdr3_aa: CASSTTGGADTGELFF
cdr3_nt: TGTGCCAGCAGCACCACAGGGGGCGCGGACACCGGGGAGCTGTTTTTT
d_call: TRBD1
v_call: TRBV7-9
j_call: TRBJ2-2

cdr3_aa: CATSKGSGELFF
cdr3_nt: TGTGCCACCAGCAAGGGGTCCGGGGAGCTGTTTTTT
d_call: NA
v_call: TRBV15
j_call: TRBJ2-2

cdr3_aa: CASSSLQGTQPQHF
cdr3_nt: TGTGCCAGCAGTTCACTCCAGGGTACCCAGCCCCAGCATTTT
d_call: NA
v_call: TRBV27
j_call: TRBJ1-5

cdr3_aa: CAWSVPLGGPGYGYTF
cdr3_nt: TGTGCCTGGAGTGTACCCTTGGGCGGGCCGGGCTATGGCTACACCTTC
d_call: NA
v_call: TRBV30
j_call: TRBJ1-2

cdr3_aa: CASSTTQGRSTEAFF
cdr3_nt: TGTGCCAGCAGCACAACCCAGGGGCGGTCCACTGAAGCTTTCTTT
d_call: NA
v_call: TRBV7-9
j_call: TRBJ1-1

cdr3_aa: CASSVSASGNYEQYF
cdr3_nt: TGTGCCAGCAGCGTATCGGCGTCGGGAAATTACGAGCAGTACTTC
d_call: NA
v_call: TRBV9
j_call: TRBJ2-7

cdr3_aa: CASGSQGGNTEAFF
cdr3_nt: TGTGCTAGTGGTTCCCAGGGGGGGAACACTGAAGCTTTCTTT
d_call: TRBD1
v_call: TRBV12-5
j_call: TRBJ1-1

cdr3_aa: CAWSVTQLNTEAFF
cdr3_nt: TGTGCCTGGAGTGTAACCCAGTTGAACACTGAAGCTTTCTTT
d_call: NA
v_call: TRBV30
j_call: TRBJ1-1

cdr3_aa: CASSFLGGLPNSPLHF
cdr3_nt: TGTGCCAGCAGTTTCCTAGGGGGCCTTCCTAATTCACCCCTCCACTTT
d_call: TRBD1
v_call: TRBV27
j_call: TRBJ1-6

cdr3_aa: CASGRGQSGTEAFF
cdr3_nt: TGTGCCAGCGGGAGGGGACAATCGGGCACTGAAGCTTTCTTT
d_call: NA
v_call: TRBV9
j_call: TRBJ1-1

cdr3_aa: CASSGGAGWGGVSYNEQFF
cdr3_nt: TGTGCCAGCAGTGGGGGCGCCGGGTGGGGGGGAGTCTCCTACAATGAGCAGTTCTTC
d_call: NA
v_call: TRBV27
j_call: TRBJ2-1

cdr3_aa: CASSHSWTSGGRGDTQYF
cdr3_nt: TGTGCCAGCAGCCACTCCTGGACTAGCGGGGGCCGGGGAGATACGCAGTATTTT
d_call: TRBD2
v_call: TRBV7-6
j_call: TRBJ2-3

cdr3_aa: CASSFDSLYGYTF
cdr3_nt: TGTGCCAGCAGCTTCGACAGCCTCTATGGCTACACCTTC
d_call: NA
v_call: TRBV27
j_call: TRBJ1-2

cdr3_aa: CASSIIRGMGELFF
cdr3_nt: TGTGCCAGTAGTATAATTCGGGGGATGGGGGAGCTGTTTTTT
d_call: NA
v_call: TRBV19
j_call: TRBJ2-2

cdr3_aa: CSVSGTGGSYEQYF
cdr3_nt: TGCAGCGTTAGCGGGACAGGGGGCTCCTACGAGCAGTACTTC
d_call: TRBD1
v_call: TRBV29-1
j_call: TRBJ2-7

cdr3_aa: CASSGGTAVNTIYF
cdr3_nt: TGTGCCAGCAGCGGTGGGACAGCGGTAAACACCATATATTTT
d_call: TRBD1
v_call: TRBV13
j_call: TRBJ1-3

cdr3_aa: CASSLNFGAQYF
cdr3_nt: TGTGCCAGCAGCTTGAATTTCGGGGCCCAGTACTTC
d_call: NA
v_call: TRBV7-2
j_call: TRBJ2-5

cdr3_aa: CASTPGGAGNTIYF
cdr3_nt: TGTGCCAGCACTCCCGGCGGGGCTGGAAACACCATATATTTT
d_call: NA
v_call: TRBV11-2
j_call: TRBJ1-3

cdr3_aa: CASSSGQGHEKLFF
cdr3_nt: TGTGCCAGCAGCTCGGGACAGGGTCATGAAAAACTGTTTTTT
d_call: TRBD1
v_call: TRBV7-2
j_call: TRBJ1-4

cdr3_aa: CASSLAQAGVGTYEQYF
cdr3_nt: TGTGCCAGCAGCTTAGCTCAAGCCGGGGTTGGTACCTACGAGCAGTACTTC
d_call: NA
v_call: TRBV11-2
j_call: TRBJ2-7

cdr3_aa: CASRIPGTGFYTF
cdr3_nt: TGTGCCAGCAGAATTCCCGGGACAGGATTCTACACCTTC
d_call: TRBD1
v_call: TRBV6-5
j_call: TRBJ1-2

cdr3_aa: CASSPGLAANTGELFF
cdr3_nt: TGCGCCAGCAGCCCGGGACTAGCGGCGAACACCGGGGAGCTGTTTTTT
d_call: TRBD2
v_call: TRBV5-1
j_call: TRBJ2-2

cdr3_aa: CASSLRQGGNQPQHF
cdr3_nt: TGTGCCAGCAGCTTACGCCAGGGTGGCAATCAGCCCCAGCATTTT
d_call: NA
v_call: TRBV7-8
j_call: TRBJ1-5

cdr3_aa: CASSFGQSYEQYF
cdr3_nt: TGTGCCAGCAGCTTTGGACAGAGCTACGAGCAGTACTTC
d_call: NA
v_call: TRBV7-8
j_call: TRBJ2-7